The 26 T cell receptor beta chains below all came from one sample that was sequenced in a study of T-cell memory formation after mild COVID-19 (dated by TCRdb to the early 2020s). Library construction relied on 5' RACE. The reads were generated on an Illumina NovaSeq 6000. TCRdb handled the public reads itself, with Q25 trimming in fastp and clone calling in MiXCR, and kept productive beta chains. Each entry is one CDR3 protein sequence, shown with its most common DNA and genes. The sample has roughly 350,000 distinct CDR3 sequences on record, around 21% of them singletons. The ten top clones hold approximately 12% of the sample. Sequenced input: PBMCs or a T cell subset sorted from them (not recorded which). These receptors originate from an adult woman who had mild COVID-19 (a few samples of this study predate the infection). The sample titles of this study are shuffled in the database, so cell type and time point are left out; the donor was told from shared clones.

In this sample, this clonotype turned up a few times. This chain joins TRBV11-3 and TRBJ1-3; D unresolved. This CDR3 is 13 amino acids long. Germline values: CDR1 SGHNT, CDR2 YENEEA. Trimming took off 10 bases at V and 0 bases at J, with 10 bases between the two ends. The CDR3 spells CATSNNSGNTIYF. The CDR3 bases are TGTGCCACCTCTAATAACTCTGGAAACACCATATATTTT.

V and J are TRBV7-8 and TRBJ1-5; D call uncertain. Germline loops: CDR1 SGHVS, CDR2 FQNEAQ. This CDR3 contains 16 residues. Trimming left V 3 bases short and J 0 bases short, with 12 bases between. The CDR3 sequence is CASSFESAYSNQPQHF. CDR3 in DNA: TGTGCCAGCAGCTTTGAGTCAGCCTATAGCAATCAGCCCCAGCATTTT.

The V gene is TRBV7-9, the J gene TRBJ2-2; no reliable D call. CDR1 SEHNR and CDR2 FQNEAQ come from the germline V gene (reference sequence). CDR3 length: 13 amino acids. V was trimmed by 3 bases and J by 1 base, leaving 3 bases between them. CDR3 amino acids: CASSFENTGELFF. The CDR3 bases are TGTGCCAGCAGCTTTGAGAACACCGGGGAGCTGTTTTTT.

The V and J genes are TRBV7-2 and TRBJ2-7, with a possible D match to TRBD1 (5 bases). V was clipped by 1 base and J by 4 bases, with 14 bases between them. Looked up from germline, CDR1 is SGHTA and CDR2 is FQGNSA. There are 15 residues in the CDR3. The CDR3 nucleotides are TGTGCCAGCAGCTTAGGGTCCCAGGGCCCGTACGAGCAGTACTTC. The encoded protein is CASSLGSQGPYEQYF.

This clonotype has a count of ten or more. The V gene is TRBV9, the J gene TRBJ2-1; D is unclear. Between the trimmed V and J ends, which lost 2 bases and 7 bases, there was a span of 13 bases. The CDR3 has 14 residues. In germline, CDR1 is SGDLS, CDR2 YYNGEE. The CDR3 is CASSVGTVENEQFF. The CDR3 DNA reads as TGTGCCAGCAGCGTCGGCACCGTCGAAAATGAGCAGTTCTTC.

Written as DNA, the CDR3 is TGTGCCAGCAGTTTTAACGCCGGGACTAGCGGGAGGTACCAAGAGACCCAGTACTTC. Residues: CASSFNAGTSGRYQETQYF. V is TRBV28 and J is TRBJ2-5; 15 bases line up with TRBD2. CDR1 MDHEN and CDR2 SYDVKM come from the germline V gene. With V trimmed by 3 bases and J by 0 bases, 8 bases remained unmatched. The CDR3 sequence is 19 residues long.

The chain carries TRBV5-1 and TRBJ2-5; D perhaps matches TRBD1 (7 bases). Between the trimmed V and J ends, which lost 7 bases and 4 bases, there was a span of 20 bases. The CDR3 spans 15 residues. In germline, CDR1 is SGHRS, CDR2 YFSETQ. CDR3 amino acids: CASDRGQGGGETQYF. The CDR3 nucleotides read TGCGCCAGCGACCGGGGGCAGGGGGGTGGAGAGACCCAGTACTTC. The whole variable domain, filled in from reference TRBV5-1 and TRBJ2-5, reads KAGVTQTPRYLIKTRGQQVTLSCSPISGHRSVSWYQQTPGQGLQFLFEYFSETQRNKGNFPGRFSGRQFSNSRSEMNVSTLELGDSALYLCASDRGQGGGETQYFGPGTRLLVL.

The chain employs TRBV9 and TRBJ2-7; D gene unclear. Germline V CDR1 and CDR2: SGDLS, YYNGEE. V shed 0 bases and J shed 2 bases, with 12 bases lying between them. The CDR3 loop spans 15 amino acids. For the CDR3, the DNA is TGTGCCAGCAGCGTAGGGGGTTCCAACGCCTACGAGCAGTACTTC. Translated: CASSVGGSNAYEQYF.

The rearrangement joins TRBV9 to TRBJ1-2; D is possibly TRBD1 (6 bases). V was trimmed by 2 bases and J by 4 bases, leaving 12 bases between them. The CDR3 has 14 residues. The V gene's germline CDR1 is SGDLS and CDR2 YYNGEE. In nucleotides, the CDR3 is TGTGCCAGCAGCGTCGCGGGGGCGGCCTATGGCTACACCTTC. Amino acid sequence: CASSVAGAAYGYTF.

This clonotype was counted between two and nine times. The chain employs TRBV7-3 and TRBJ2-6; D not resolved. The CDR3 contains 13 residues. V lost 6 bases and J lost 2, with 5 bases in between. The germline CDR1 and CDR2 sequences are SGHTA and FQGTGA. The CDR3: CASRGAGANVLTF. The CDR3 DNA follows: TGTGCCAGCAGAGGTGCTGGGGCCAACGTCCTGACTTTC.

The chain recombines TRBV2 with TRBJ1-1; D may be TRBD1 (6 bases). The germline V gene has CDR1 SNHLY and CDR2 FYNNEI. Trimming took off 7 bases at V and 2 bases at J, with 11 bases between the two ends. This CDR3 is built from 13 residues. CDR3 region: CASNSQGNTEAFF. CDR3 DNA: TGTGCCAGCAACTCACAGGGAAACACTGAAGCTTTCTTT.

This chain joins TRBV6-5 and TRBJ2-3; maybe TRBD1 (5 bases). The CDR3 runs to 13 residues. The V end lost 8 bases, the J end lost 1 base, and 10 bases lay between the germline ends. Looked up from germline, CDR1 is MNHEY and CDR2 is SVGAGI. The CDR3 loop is CASRQSGTDTQYF. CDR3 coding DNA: TGTGCCAGCCGACAGTCCGGCACAGATACGCAGTATTTT.

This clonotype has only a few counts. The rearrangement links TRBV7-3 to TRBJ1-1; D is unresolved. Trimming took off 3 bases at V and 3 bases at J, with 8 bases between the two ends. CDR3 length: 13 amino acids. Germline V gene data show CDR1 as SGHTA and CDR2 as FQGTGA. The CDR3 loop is CASSLSRYTEAFF. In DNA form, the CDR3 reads TGTGCCAGCAGCTTGTCCCGCTACACTGAAGCTTTCTTT.

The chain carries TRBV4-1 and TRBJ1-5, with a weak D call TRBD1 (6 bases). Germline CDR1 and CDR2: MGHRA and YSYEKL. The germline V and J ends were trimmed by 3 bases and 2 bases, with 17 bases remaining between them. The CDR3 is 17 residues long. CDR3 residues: CASSQTVGGAGNQPQHF. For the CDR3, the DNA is TGCGCCAGCAGCCAGACTGTTGGGGGCGCCGGCAATCAGCCCCAGCATTTT.

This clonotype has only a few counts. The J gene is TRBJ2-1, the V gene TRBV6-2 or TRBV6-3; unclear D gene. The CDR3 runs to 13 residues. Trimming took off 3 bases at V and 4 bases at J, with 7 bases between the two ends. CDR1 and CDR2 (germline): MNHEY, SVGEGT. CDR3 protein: CASSYRGYNEQFF. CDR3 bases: TGTGCCAGCAGTTATCGTGGGTACAATGAGCAGTTCTTC.

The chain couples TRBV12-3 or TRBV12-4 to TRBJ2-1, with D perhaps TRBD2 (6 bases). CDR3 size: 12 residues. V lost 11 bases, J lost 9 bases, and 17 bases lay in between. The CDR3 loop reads CASRSGALEQFF. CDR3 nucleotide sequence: TGTGCCTCGAGGTCGGGAGCGCTTGAGCAGTTCTTC.

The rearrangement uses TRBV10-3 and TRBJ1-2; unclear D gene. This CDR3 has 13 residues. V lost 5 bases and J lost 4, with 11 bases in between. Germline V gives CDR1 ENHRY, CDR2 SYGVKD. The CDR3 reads CAISTDVGYGYTF. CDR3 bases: TGTGCCATCAGTACAGACGTCGGCTATGGCTACACCTTC.

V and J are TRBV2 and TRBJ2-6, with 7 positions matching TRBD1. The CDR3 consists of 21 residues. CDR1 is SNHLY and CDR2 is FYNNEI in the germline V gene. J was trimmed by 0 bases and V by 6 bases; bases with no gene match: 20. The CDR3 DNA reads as TGTGCCAGCAGACATTTAGATTACCTGGGGACAGAATACTCTGGGGCCAACGTCCTGACTTTC. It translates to CASRHLDYLGTEYSGANVLTF.

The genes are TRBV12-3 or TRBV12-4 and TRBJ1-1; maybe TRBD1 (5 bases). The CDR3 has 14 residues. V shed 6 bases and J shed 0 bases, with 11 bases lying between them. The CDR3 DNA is TGTGCCAGCAGCGCAGGGAGGGTGAACACTGAAGCTTTCTTT. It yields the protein CASSAGRVNTEAFF.

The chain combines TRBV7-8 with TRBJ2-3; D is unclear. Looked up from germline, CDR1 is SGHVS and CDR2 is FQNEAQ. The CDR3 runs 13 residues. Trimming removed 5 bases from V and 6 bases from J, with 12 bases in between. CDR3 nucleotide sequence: TGTGCCAGCAGCCGTATGGTCCAGGATACGCAGTATTTT. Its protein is CASSRMVQDTQYF.

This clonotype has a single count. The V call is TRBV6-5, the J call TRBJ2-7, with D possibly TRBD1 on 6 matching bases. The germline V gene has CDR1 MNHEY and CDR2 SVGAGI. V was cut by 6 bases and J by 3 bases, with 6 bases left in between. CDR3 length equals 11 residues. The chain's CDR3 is CASRDSYEQYF. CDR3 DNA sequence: TGTGCCAGCAGGGACAGCTACGAGCAGTACTTC.

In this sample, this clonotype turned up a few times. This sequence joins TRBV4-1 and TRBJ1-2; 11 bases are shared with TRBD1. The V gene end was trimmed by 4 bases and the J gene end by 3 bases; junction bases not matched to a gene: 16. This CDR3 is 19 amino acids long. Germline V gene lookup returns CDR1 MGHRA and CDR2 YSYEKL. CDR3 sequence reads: CASSPGAGTGGYEHYGYTF. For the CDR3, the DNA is TGCGCCAGCAGCCCCGGAGCCGGGACAGGGGGGTATGAGCACTATGGCTACACCTTC.

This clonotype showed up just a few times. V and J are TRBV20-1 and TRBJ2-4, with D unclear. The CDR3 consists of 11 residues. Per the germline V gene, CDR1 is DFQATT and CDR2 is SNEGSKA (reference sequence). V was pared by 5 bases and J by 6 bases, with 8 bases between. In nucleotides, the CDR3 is TGCAGTGCTGAATCAAGAAACATTCAGTACTTC. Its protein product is CSAESRNIQYF.

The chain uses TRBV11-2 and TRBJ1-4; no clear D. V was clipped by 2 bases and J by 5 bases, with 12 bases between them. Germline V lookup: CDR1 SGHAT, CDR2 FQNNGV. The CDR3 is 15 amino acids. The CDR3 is CASSLLVGVNEKLFF. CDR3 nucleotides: TGTGCCAGCAGCTTATTAGTTGGGGTAAATGAAAAACTGTTTTTT.

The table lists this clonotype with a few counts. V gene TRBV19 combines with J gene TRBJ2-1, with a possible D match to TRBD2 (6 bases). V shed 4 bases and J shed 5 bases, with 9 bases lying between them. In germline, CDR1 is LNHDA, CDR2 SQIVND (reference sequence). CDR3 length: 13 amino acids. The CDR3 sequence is CASSTSEHNEQFF. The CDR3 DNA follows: TGTGCCAGTAGTACTAGCGAGCACAATGAGCAGTTCTTC.

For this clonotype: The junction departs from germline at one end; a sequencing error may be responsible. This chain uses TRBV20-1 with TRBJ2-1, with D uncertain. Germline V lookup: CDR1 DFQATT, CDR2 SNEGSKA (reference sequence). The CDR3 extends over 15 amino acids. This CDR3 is CSARGDPYRYNEQFF. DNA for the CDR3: TGCAGTGCAAGAGGAGACCCTTACCGCTACAATGAGCAGTTCTTC.